A selection of T cell receptor beta chains follows, all from one sample in a study of radiotherapy plus CTLA-4 blockade in lung cancer. The repertoire was sequenced with immunoSEQ multiplex PCR; TCRdb's copy has only in-frame clones and lacks some. Of around 80,000 clones listed, just under 75% were seen once; the top ten hold 9.5% to 10%. Specimen: peripheral blood, collected from a patient treated with radiotherapy plus ipilimumab. The source of these receptors is a human donor with non-small cell lung cancer whose response to radiotherapy plus ipilimumab could not be evaluated. Both conserved end residues are part of each CDR3. The D gene is left open where the match is weak. Part of the rows lack a size; the others show once, few, many or a class for expanded clones.

>TRBD1|TRBJ2-3|-|18|TRBV2
CASSGVDGQGHYTDTQYF
TGTGCCAGCAGTGGGGTTGATGGACAGGGCCATTATACAGATACGCAGTATTTT
>-|TRBJ2-1|-|15|TRBV5-1
CASSLGGGSYNEQFF
TGCGCCAGCAGCCTAGGGGGGGGAAGCTACAATGAGCAGTTCTTC
>TRBD1|TRBJ2-7|-|16|TRBV19
CASSIFAGTGFYEQYF
TGTGCCAGTAGTATATTCGCCGGGACAGGCTTCTACGAGCAGTACTTC
>-|TRBJ1-2|-|13|TRBV30
CALFHREGYGYTF
TGTGCCTTGTTCCACAGGGAAGGCTATGGCTACACCTTC
>-|TRBJ1-3|medium-sized|18|TRBV9
CASSVATSNTFSGNTIYF
TGTGCCAGCAGCGTAGCTACGTCAAATACCTTCTCTGGAAACACCATATATTTT
>-|TRBJ1-1|-|13|TRBV12-5
CASGFHSNTEAFF
TGTGCTAGTGGTTTCCACAGCAACACTGAAGCTTTCTTT
>TRBD2|TRBJ2-3|few|15|TRBV6-5
CASIKTSGRSDTQYF
TGTGCCAGCATTAAGACTAGCGGGAGATCGGATACGCAGTATTTT
>-|TRBJ1-4|-|15|TRBV5-1
CASSLSPGSGEKLFF
TGCGCCAGCAGCTTGTCTCCGGGGAGTGGTGAAAAACTGTTTTTT
>TRBD1|TRBJ1-6|-|20|TRBV18
CASSPEGQGASRSYNSPLHF
TGTGCCAGCTCACCAGAAGGACAGGGGGCATCTCGCTCCTATAATTCACCCCTCCACTTT
>TRBD2|TRBJ2-1|-|14|TRBV5-4
CASSLAGGLGEQFF
TGTGCCAGCAGCTTAGCGGGGGGGCTGGGTGAGCAGTTCTTC
>TRBD1|TRBJ1-4|-|16|TRBV5-1
CASSLRGQVTTEKLFF
TGCGCCAGCAGCTTGAGGGGACAGGTCACGACTGAAAAACTGTTTTTT
>TRBD2|TRBJ2-5|many|16|TRBV10-1
CASSDLGLAGEETQYF
TGCGCCAGCAGTGATCTCGGACTAGCGGGAGAAGAGACCCAGTACTTC
>-|TRBJ1-5|-|14|TRBV27
CASSSAGSNQPQHF
TGTGCCAGCAGTTCCGCGGGCAGCAATCAGCCCCAGCATTTT
>-|TRBJ1-2|-|13|TRBV29-1
CSVTQDTYSGYTF
TGCAGCGTCACGCAGGACACCTATTCTGGCTACACCTTC
>-|TRBJ2-7|few|15|TRBV11-2
CASSLAGRGMAEQYF
TGTGCCAGCAGCTTAGCGGGCAGGGGAATGGCCGAGCAGTACTTC
>TRBD2|TRBJ2-5|-|14|TRBV19
CASSMAGGLETQYF
TGTGCCAGTAGTATGGCGGGAGGGTTAGAGACCCAGTACTTC
>-|TRBJ2-3|-|14|TRBV7-9
CASSSDSSTDTQYF
TGTGCCAGCAGCTCGGACAGTAGCACAGATACGCAGTATTTT
>TRBD1|TRBJ1-4|once|16|TRBV5-1
CASSLGQGSANEKLFF
TGCGCCAGCAGCTTGGGACAGGGTTCGGCTAATGAAAAACTGTTTTTT
>-|TRBJ1-2|-|13|TRBV19
CASTMGLVYGYTF
TGTGCCAGTACTATGGGACTCGTCTATGGCTACACCTTC
>-|TRBJ2-7|-|13|TRBV5-6
CASSSRGPYEQYF
TGTGCCAGCAGCTCCAGGGGTCCCTACGAGCAGTACTTC
>-|TRBJ1-1|-|16|TRBV27
CASTLGGKGRSTEAFF
TGTGCCAGCACCCTGGGGGGGAAGGGCCGAAGCACTGAAGCTTTCTTT
>-|TRBJ1-2|few|14|TRBV6-5
CATDSLTARGGYTF
TGTGCCACCGATTCCCTCACAGCGCGGGGTGGCTACACCTTC
>-|TRBJ2-7|-|14|TRBV2
CATSSGESAYEQYF
TGTGCCACCAGTTCAGGGGAATCGGCTTACGAGCAGTACTTC
>TRBD1|TRBJ2-7|-|16|TRBV19
CASSMRAQGAMYEQYF
TGTGCCAGTAGTATGCGTGCTCAGGGGGCTATGTACGAGCAGTACTTC
>TRBD2|TRBJ2-1|few|15|TRBV6-1
CASSISGGWYNEQFF
TGTGCCAGCAGTATATCGGGAGGCTGGTACAATGAGCAGTTCTTC
>TRBD1|TRBJ1-2|-|15|TRBV11-2
CASRHFRTGSYGYTF
TGTGCCAGCAGACATTTCCGGACAGGGTCCTATGGCTACACCTTC
>TRBD1|TRBJ2-5|-|14|TRBV5-5
CASSSGQFQETQYF
TGTGCCAGCAGCTCGGGACAGTTTCAAGAGACCCAGTACTTC
>-|TRBJ1-5|-|14|TRBV7-8
CASSPAGVGQPQHF
TGTGCCAGCAGCCCCGCAGGGGTGGGTCAGCCCCAGCATTTT
>TRBD2|TRBJ2-5|-|16|TRBV5-6
CASSSNPGLAGETQYF
TGTGCCAGCAGCTCCAACCCGGGACTAGCGGGTGAGACCCAGTACTTC
>-|TRBJ1-2|few|13|TRBV11-3
CASSDDRLYGYTF
TGTGCCAGCAGCGATGACAGGTTATATGGCTACACCTTC
>TRBD1|TRBJ2-1|-|16|TRBV5-8
CASSLGTGQGANEQFF
TGTGCCAGCAGCTTGGGTACGGGACAGGGGGCCAATGAGCAGTTCTTC
>-|TRBJ2-3|-|15|TRBV6-1
CASSESPSGTDTQYF
TGTGCCAGCAGTGAATCCCCTAGCGGCACAGATACGCAGTATTTT
>TRBD1|TRBJ1-5|-|14|TRBV6-5
CASSSDRGYQPQHF
TGTGCCAGCAGTTCGGACAGGGGTTATCAGCCCCAGCATTTT
>-|TRBJ2-3|-|15|TRBV5-1
CASSFRTDGTDTQYF
TGCGCCAGCAGCTTTCGGACTGACGGGACAGATACGCAGTATTTT
>TRBD2|TRBJ2-7|-|15|TRBV5-5
CASSPTSGSPYEQYF
TGTGCCAGCAGCCCTACTAGCGGGAGTCCCTACGAGCAGTACTTC
>TRBD1|TRBJ1-2|-|16|TRBV10-3
CAISESTQGAFYGYTF
TGTGCCATCAGTGAGTCGACGCAGGGGGCCTTCTATGGCTACACCTTC
>-|TRBJ1-5|-|14|TRBV19
CASTHGQSNQPQHF
TGTGCCAGTACCCATGGACAGAGCAATCAGCCCCAGCATTTT
>-|TRBJ2-4|-|15|TRBV9
CASSARQGNSDIQYF
TGTGCCAGCAGCGCCCGCCAGGGTAATTCGGACATTCAGTACTTC
>-|TRBJ2-5|-|13|TRBV9
CASSERLQETQYF
TGTGCCAGCAGCGAGCGGCTCCAAGAGACCCAGTACTTC
>TRBD1|TRBJ1-1|-|16|TRBV4-1
CASSHRTGNLNTEAFF
TGCGCCAGCAGCCATCGGACAGGGAATTTGAACACTGAAGCTTTCTTT
>-|TRBJ1-1|few|16|TRBV16
CASSQKRAGQGTEAFF
TGTGCCAGCAGCCAAAAGAGGGCAGGCCAGGGGACTGAAGCTTTCTTT
>-|TRBJ2-6|-|19|TRBV5-1
CASSLNLIISNSGANVLTF
TGCGCCAGCAGCTTGAACCTAATTATTTCAAACTCTGGGGCCAACGTCCTGACTTTC
>-|TRBJ2-3|-|14|TRBV4-2
CASSRGDSTDTQYF
TGTGCCAGCAGCCGGGGGGACAGCACAGATACGCAGTATTTT
>TRBD2|TRBJ2-5|-|16|TRBV5-1
CASSLVLAGGQETQYF
TGCGCCAGCAGCTTGGTTCTAGCGGGGGGGCAAGAGACCCAGTACTTC
>TRBD2|TRBJ2-1|-|14|TRBV6-5
CASSRLAGDNEQFF
TGTGCCAGCAGCCGACTAGCGGGGGACAATGAGCAGTTCTTC
>TRBD1|TRBJ1-6|-|14|TRBV7-9
CASSPGQGGVALHF
TGTGCCAGCAGCCCGGGACAGGGAGGGGTTGCCCTCCACTTT
>-|TRBJ1-1|many|13|TRBV5-8
CASSLVAGTEAFF
TGTGCCAGCAGCTTGGTCGCGGGCACTGAAGCTTTCTTT
>-|TRBJ1-5|-|14|TRBV2
CASSLGGRGQPQHF
TGTGCCAGCAGCCTGGGGGGGAGGGGTCAGCCCCAGCATTTT